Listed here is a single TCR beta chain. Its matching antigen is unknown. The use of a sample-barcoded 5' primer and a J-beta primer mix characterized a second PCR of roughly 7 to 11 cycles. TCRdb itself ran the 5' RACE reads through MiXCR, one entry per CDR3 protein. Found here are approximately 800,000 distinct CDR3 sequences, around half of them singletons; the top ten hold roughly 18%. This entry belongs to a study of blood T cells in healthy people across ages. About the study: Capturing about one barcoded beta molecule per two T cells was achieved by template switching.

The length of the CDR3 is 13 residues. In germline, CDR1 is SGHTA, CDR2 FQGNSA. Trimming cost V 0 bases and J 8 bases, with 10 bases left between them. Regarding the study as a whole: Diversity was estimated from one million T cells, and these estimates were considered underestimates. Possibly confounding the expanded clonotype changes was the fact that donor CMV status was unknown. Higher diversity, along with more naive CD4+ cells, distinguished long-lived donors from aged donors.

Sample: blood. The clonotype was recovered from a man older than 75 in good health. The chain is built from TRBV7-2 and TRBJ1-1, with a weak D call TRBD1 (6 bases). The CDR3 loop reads CASSLAQGIEAFF. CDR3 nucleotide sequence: TGTGCCAGCAGCTTAGCCCAGGGGATAGAAGCTTTCTTT.